One sample yielded the 22 T cell receptor beta chains listed below, sequenced in a study of Graves' ophthalmopathy and Graves' hyperthyroidism (dated by TCRdb to the late 2010s). The sequencer was an Illumina HiSeq 2000. For repertoire sequencing, the TCR beta CDR3 regions were amplified from RNA transcripts. HTBI primers and the Qiagen OneStep RT-PCR kit were used in a first-round RT-PCR, which was followed by a second-round multiplex PCR, size selection and purification. The public sequencing data were trimmed at Q25 with fastp and processed into clonotypes with MiXCR by TCRdb, which kept only in-frame beta chains. Rows matching on CDR3 protein sequence are summarized as one entry with the most common DNA and genes. In this sample the table shows 580,000 or so distinct CDR3 sequences, 35% to 45% of which occur a single time. Together, the top ten hold about 4.2% of the sample. Source material: peripheral blood or thyroid tissue (not recorded which). These receptors were taken from an adult man with Graves' hyperthyroidism.

This chain joins TRBV7-4 and TRBJ2-2, with D maybe TRBD1 (5 bases). The germline V and J ends were trimmed by 5 bases and 1 base, with 11 bases remaining between them. The CDR3 runs 15 residues. CDR1 is SGHVT and CDR2 is SQSDAQ in the germline V gene. This CDR3 is CASSQVQGNTGELFF. CDR3 DNA sequence: TGTGCCAGCAGCCAGGTCCAGGGGAACACCGGGGAGCTGTTTTTT.

CDR3 region: CASSLDSRGEQYF. CDR3 DNA: TGCGCCAGCAGCTTAGACAGCCGGGGAGAGCAGTACTTC. This rearrangement joins TRBV5-1 to TRBJ2-7; D might be TRBD1 or TRBD2, each matching 5 bases. Trimming cost V 2 bases and J 7 bases, with 13 bases left between them. Germline CDR1 is SGHRS and CDR2 is YFSETQ. The CDR3 loop spans 13 amino acids.

This clonotype was observed at least ten times. The chain is built from TRBV4-1 and TRBJ1-2; the D gene is possibly TRBD1 (6 bases). V was clipped by 4 bases and J by 7 bases, with 13 bases between them. Germline V lookup: CDR1 MGHRA, CDR2 YSYEKL. The CDR3 runs 13 residues. The CDR3 loop reads CASSRDRLAGYTF. CDR3 nucleotides: TGCGCCAGCAGCCGAGACAGGCTGGCTGGCTACACCTTC.

The rearrangement joins TRBV5-1 to TRBJ2-1; TRBD1 is a possible D gene (6 bases). Trimming stripped 4 bases from V and 8 bases from J, with 19 bases between. The CDR3 contains 15 residues. Germline V gene sequence: CDR1 SGHRS, CDR2 YFSETQ. The CDR3 loop reads CASSPGTKPGYEQFF. CDR3 bases: TGCGCCAGCAGCCCGGGGACAAAACCTGGGTATGAGCAGTTCTTC.

The chain employs TRBV7-2 and TRBJ2-2, with 8 bases fitting TRBD1. Looked up from germline, CDR1 is SGHTA and CDR2 is FQGNSA. The J segment lost 4 bases and the V segment lost 4 bases, leaving 8 bases of the junction unmatched. The CDR3 spans 16 residues. CDR3 amino acids: CASSSHDRGATGELFF. CDR3 coding DNA: TGTGCCAGCAGCTCCCATGACAGGGGTGCCACCGGGGAGCTGTTTTTT.

This clonotype has ten or more counts. The chain links TRBV7-2 to TRBJ2-6, with a tentative D call TRBD2 (5 bases). Trimming took off 3 bases at V and 4 bases at J, with 13 bases between the two ends. The CDR3 totals 16 residues. CDR1 is SGHTA, CDR2 FQGNSA, per germline. CDR3 sequence reads: CASSLSIALGANVLTF. Here the CDR3 DNA reads TGTGCCAGCAGCTTGTCCATAGCGTTGGGGGCCAACGTCCTGACTTTC.

The rearrangement joins TRBV7-3 to TRBJ1-2; 8 bases agree with TRBD1. Germline trimming cut 2 bases from V and 12 bases from J; bases unmatched to any gene: 8. Per the germline V gene, CDR1 is SGHTA and CDR2 is FQGTGA. This CDR3 region has 13 residues. Here the CDR3 DNA reads TGTGCCAGCAGCTTACCCGGACAGGGTGGAAACACCTTC. Its translation is CASSLPGQGGNTF.

This clonotype was seen many times. V usage is TRBV29-1 and J usage is TRBJ2-5; TRBD2 agrees at 12 bases. Germline V gene data show CDR1 as SQVTM and CDR2 as ANQGSEA. The V and J ends lost 8 bases and 5 bases, in that order; junction bases with no gene match: 6. The CDR3 is made up of 13 amino acids. The CDR3 protein is CSSTSGRLETQYF. CDR3 in DNA: TGCAGCTCTACTAGCGGGAGGTTGGAGACCCAGTACTTC.

As concerns this clonotype: A much larger clone differs by one base, so this may be a read error. The rearrangement joins TRBV7-9 to TRBJ2-7; tentative D call: TRBD1 (6 bases). Germline lookup yields CDR1 SEHNR and CDR2 FQNEAQ (reference sequence). The CDR3 spans 14 residues. Trimming removed 5 bases at V and 2 bases at J, with 13 bases between. The CDR3: CASSRTVLPYEQYF. The CDR3 DNA follows: TGTGCCAGCAGCCGGACAGTTTTACCCTACGAGCAGTACTTC.

Only a few counts were recorded for this clonotype. V usage is TRBV12-3 or TRBV12-4 and J usage is TRBJ1-6; D gene ambiguous. The CDR3 is made up of 13 amino acids. Trimming removed 2 bases from V and 7 bases from J, with 6 bases in between. DNA of the CDR3: TGTGCCAGCAGTTTATGGCGAAATTCACCCCTCCACTTT. Translated, it gives CASSLWRNSPLHF.

This clonotype was recorded at least ten times. This sequence joins TRBV29-1 and TRBJ2-5; D is possibly TRBD1 (6 bases). The V gene lost 6 bases and the J gene lost 1 base, with 15 bases spanning the gap. Germline CDR1 is SQVTM and CDR2 is ANQGSEA. The CDR3 sequence is 14 residues long. The CDR3 spells CSVVTGTLQETQYF. DNA for the CDR3: TGCAGCGTCGTAACCGGGACACTCCAAGAGACCCAGTACTTC.

The genes are TRBV7-9 and TRBJ1-1; D call uncertain. Germline assignment: CDR1 SEHNR and CDR2 FQNEAQ (reference sequence). V lost 3 bases to trimming and J lost 11 bases, with 16 bases between them. This CDR3 contains 13 residues. The CDR3 coding sequence is TGTGCCAGCAGCTTTACACGCACCTGGAATGCTTTCTTT. Translation: CASSFTRTWNAFF.

V and J are TRBV12-3 or TRBV12-4 and TRBJ1-4; D ambiguous. V shed 5 bases and J shed 8 bases, with 18 bases lying between them. The CDR3 is 15 amino acids. CDR3 amino acids: CASSVTSLGPEKLFF. The CDR3 DNA sequence: TGTGCCAGCAGTGTAACCTCTTTAGGACCCGAAAAACTGTTTTTT.

The sample holds many counts of this clonotype. The chain combines TRBV20-1 with TRBJ2-5; D might be TRBD1 (5 bases). The CDR3 has 14 residues. From germline, CDR1 is DFQATT and CDR2 SNEGSKA (reference sequence). Trimming shortened V by 3 bases and J by 4 bases, and 15 bases separated the two germline ends. The CDR3 protein is CSASSRPQGETQYF. CDR3 nucleotides: TGCAGTGCTAGTAGCCGACCTCAGGGAGAGACCCAGTACTTC.

This chain links TRBV20-1 with TRBJ1-1, with D possibly being TRBD1 (5 bases). Germline V gene sequence: CDR1 DFQATT, CDR2 SNEGSKA (reference sequence). The CDR3 spans 15 residues. Trimming shortened V by 2 bases and J by 3 bases, and 16 bases separated the two germline ends. The CDR3 loop is CSARPTWEGDTEAFF. DNA for the CDR3: TGCAGTGCTAGACCAACCTGGGAAGGGGACACTGAAGCTTTCTTT.

This clonotype was seen repeatedly, ten times or more. The genes are TRBV12-3 or TRBV12-4 and TRBJ2-7; TRBD1 or TRBD2 may be the D gene (5 bases each). This CDR3 has 16 residues. V lost 5 bases and J lost 0, with 17 bases in between. The CDR3 spells CASSMSLGTFSYEQYF. The CDR3 coding sequence is TGTGCCAGCAGTATGTCCCTAGGGACGTTCTCCTACGAGCAGTACTTC.

The CDR3 protein is CASSILGYEQFF. CDR3 in DNA: TGTGCCAGTAGTATCTTGGGCTATGAGCAGTTCTTC. This chain joins TRBV19 and TRBJ2-1; D is uncertain. Germline assignment: CDR1 LNHDA and CDR2 SQIVND (reference sequence). There are 12 residues in the CDR3. The ends were cut back, 3 bases at V and 8 bases at J, with 8 bases in the middle.

This clonotype appeared many times. This sequence joins TRBV10-3 and TRBJ2-5; D is unclear. CDR1 is ENHRY, CDR2 SYGVKD, per germline. CDR3 length equals 11 residues. With 0 bases removed from V and 8 bases from J, the gap between germline ends came to 4 bases. Here the CDR3 reads CAISESETQYF. The CDR3 DNA reads TGTGCCATCAGTGAGTCGGAAACCCAGTACTTC.

This chain uses TRBV7-9 with TRBJ2-2; 9 bases map to TRBD2. Germline V gives CDR1 SEHNR, CDR2 FQNEAQ (reference sequence). V lost 3 bases, J lost 2 bases, and 4 bases stayed unmatched. CDR3 size: 16 residues. CDR3 sequence (DNA): TGTGCCAGCAGCTTTACTAGCGGGCCAAACACCGGGGAGCTGTTTTTT. It translates to CASSFTSGPNTGELFF.

This clonotype was picked up one time. A much more abundant neighbour one base away suggests this may be a read error. This chain joins TRBV20-1 and TRBJ1-1, with 9 positions matching TRBD1. Germline V CDR1 and CDR2: DFQATT, SNEGSKA (reference sequence). The CDR3 sequence is 14 residues long. As DNA, the CDR3 is TGCAGTGCTAGACACATCACAGGGGGCTTTGAAGCTCTCTTT. Translation gives CSARHITGGFEALF.

This clonotype was seen ten or more times. The V gene is TRBV29-1, the J gene TRBJ2-7; 10 nucleotides line up with TRBD1. The CDR3 covers 13 residues. Trimming at V came to 4 bases and at J to 7 bases, leaving 7 bases not matched to a gene. Germline CDR1 and CDR2: SQVTM and ANQGSEA. The CDR3 DNA follows: TGCAGCGTTGGAGGGACAGGGGCGGGGGAGCAGTACTTC. Amino acid sequence: CSVGGTGAGEQYF.

The V gene is TRBV9, the J gene TRBJ2-5; 9 bases line up with TRBD1. Trimming at V came to 4 bases and at J to 5 bases, leaving 9 bases not matched to a gene. Germline-derived CDR1 and CDR2 are SGDLS and YYNGEE. The CDR3 sequence is 15 residues long. The CDR3 region is CASSPQGQGRETQYF. For the CDR3, the DNA is TGTGCCAGCAGCCCTCAGGGACAGGGCCGGGAGACCCAGTACTTC. Filled out from reference TRBV9 and TRBJ2-5, the complete variable domain reads DSGVTQTPKHLITATGQRVTLRCSPRSGDLSVYWYQQSLDQGLQFLIQYYNGEERAKGNILERFSAQQFPDLHSELNLSSLELGDSALYFCASSPQGQGRETQYFGPGTRLLVL.